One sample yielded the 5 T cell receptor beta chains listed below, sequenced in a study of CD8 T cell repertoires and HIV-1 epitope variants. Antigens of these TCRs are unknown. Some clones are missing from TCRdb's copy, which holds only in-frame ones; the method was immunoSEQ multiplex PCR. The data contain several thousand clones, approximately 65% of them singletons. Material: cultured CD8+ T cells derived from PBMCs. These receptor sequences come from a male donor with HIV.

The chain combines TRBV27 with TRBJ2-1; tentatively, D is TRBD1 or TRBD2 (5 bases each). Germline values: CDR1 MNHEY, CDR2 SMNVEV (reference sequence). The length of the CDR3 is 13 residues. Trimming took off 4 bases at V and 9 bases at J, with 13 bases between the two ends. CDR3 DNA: TGTGCCAGCAGTTATAGAGGGGTGACTGAGCAGTTCTTC. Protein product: CASSYRGVTEQFF.

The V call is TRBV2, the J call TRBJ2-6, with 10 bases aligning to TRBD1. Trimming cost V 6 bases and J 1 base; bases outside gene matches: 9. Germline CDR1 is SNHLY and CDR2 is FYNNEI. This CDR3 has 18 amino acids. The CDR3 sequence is CASRRGRQGASGANVLTF. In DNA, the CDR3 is TGTGCCAGCAGAAGAGGTCGACAGGGGGCTTCTGGGGCCAACGTCCTGACTTTC.

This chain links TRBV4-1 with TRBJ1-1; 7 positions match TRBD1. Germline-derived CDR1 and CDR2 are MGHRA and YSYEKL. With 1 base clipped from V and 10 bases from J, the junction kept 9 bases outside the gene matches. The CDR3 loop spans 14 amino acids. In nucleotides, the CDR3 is TGCGCCAGCAGCCAAGTGGCAGGGGGAATTGCAGCTTTCTTT. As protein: CASSQVAGGIAAFF.

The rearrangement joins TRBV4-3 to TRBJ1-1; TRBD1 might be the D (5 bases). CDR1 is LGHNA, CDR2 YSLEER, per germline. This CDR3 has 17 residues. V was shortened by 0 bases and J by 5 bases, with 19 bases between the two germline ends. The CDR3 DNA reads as TGCGCCAGCAGCCAAGATAGTGACAGTAGGGGAGCAACTGAAGCTTTCTTT. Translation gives CASSQDSDSRGATEAFF.

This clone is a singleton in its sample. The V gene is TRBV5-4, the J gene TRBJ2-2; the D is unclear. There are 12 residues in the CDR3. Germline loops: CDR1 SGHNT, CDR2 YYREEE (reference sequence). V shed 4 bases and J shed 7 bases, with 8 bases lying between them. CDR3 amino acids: CASSPPDGELFF. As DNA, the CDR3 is TGTGCCAGCAGCCCCCCTGACGGGGAGCTGTTTTTT.